The subject of this entry is one T cell receptor (beta chain). The antigen remains undetermined. RNA transcripts were the template for amplifying TCR beta CDR3 regions. HTBI primers were employed in a first-round RT-PCR of the TCR CDR3. TCRdb processed the multiplex PCR reads anew with MiXCR; each CDR3 protein has one entry. Here the sample spans around 350,000 distinct CDR3 sequences, 19% being singletons. An absence of ophthalmopathy progression within 18 months meant stable Graves' hyperthyroidism. This sample was included in a study of T cells in Graves' hyperthyroidism and ophthalmopathy. Study summary: Peripheral blood was collected at initial diagnosis, before any treatment. The study, taken as a whole, reports: Peripheral blood also featured most of the thyroid clonotypes expanded above 0.001. For ophthalmopathy, model prediction preceded onset by a median approximately 6 months.

The CDR3 loop spans 16 amino acids. CDR1 is SGHTA, CDR2 FQGNSA, per germline. V was clipped by 1 base and J by 5 bases, with 17 bases between them. The specimen sequenced was blood. The genes are TRBV7-2 and TRBJ2-5, with a weak D call TRBD2 (6 bases). The TCR sequence derives from a woman between 18 and 29 years old with Graves' hyperthyroidism. CDR3 in DNA: TGTGCCAGCAGCTTAGAGGTAGCGGCCTGGGGGGAGACCCAGTACTTC. This gives the protein CASSLEVAAWGETQYF.